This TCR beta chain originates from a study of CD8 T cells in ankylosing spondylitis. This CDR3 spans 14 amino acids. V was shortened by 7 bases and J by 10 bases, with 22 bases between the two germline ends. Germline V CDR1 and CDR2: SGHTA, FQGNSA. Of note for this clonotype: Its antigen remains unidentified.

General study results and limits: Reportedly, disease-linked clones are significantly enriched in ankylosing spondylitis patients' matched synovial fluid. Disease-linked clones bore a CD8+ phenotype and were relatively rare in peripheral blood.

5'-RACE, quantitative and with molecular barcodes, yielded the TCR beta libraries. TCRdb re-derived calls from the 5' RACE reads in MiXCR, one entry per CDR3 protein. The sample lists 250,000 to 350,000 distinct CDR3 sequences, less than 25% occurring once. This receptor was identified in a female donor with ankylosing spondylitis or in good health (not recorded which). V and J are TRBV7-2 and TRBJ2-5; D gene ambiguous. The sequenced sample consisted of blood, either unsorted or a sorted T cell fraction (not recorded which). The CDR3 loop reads CASNYRKLPTGQYF. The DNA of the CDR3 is TGTGCCAGCAACTACCGAAAACTACCCACGGGCCAGTACTTC.